The 22 T cell receptor beta chains in this list originate from one sample, sequenced in a study of T cell responses to AZD1222 COVID-19 vaccine. TCRdb's table, derived via immunoSEQ multiplex PCR, lists solely in-frame clones and lacks some. The table includes 55,000 to 75,000 clones, almost 90% detected once. This specimen consisted of peripheral blood, obtained on day 0 of AZD1222 vaccination. These receptors all come from an adult in good health.

This rearrangement joins TRBV4-1 to TRBJ1-2; D ambiguous. V lost 1 base, J lost 4 bases, and 13 bases lay in between. This CDR3 has 15 residues. The germline gives CDR1 MGHRA, CDR2 YSYEKL. CDR3 in amino acids: CASSQGRTDAYGYTF. Written as DNA, the CDR3 is TGCGCCAGCAGCCAAGGAAGGACCGACGCCTATGGCTACACCTTC.

This chain uses TRBV18 with TRBJ1-1; unclear D gene. CDR1 KGHSH and CDR2 LQKENI come from the germline V gene. CDR3 length: 13 amino acids. Deletions cut 5 bases from V and 3 bases from J, with 10 bases between. CDR3 nucleotide sequence: TGTGCCAGCTCATCTACACCCGACACTGAAGCTTTCTTT. Protein: CASSSTPDTEAFF.

The chain joins TRBV29-1 to TRBJ2-1; 11 bases are a match to TRBD2. Germline V gene lookup returns CDR1 SQVTM and CDR2 ANQGSEA. The CDR3 consists of 14 residues. CDR3 sequence reads: CSGRASGRRVEQFF. CDR3 coding DNA: TGCAGTGGCAGGGCTAGCGGGAGGCGTGTGGAGCAGTTCTTC.

CDR3 loop: CASSRMTGGDYGYTF. Here the CDR3 DNA reads TGTGCCAGCAGCCGGATGACAGGGGGCGACTATGGCTACACCTTC. The chain recombines TRBV3-1 (or the pseudogene TRBV3-2) with TRBJ1-2, with TRBD1 matching over 10 bases. With V trimmed by 4 bases and J by 3 bases, 5 bases remained unmatched. Germline CDR1 is LGHDT and CDR2 is YNNKEL (reference sequence). This CDR3 has 15 amino acids.

The V and J genes are TRBV15 and TRBJ2-1; 8 nucleotides align to TRBD2. CDR1 is LNHNV, CDR2 YYDKDF, per germline (reference sequence). Germline trimming cut 1 base from V and 7 bases from J; bases unmatched to any gene: 6. The CDR3 is 15 residues long. The CDR3 loop is CATSRVGLGSNEQFF. In nucleotides, the CDR3 is TGTGCCACCAGCAGAGTGGGACTAGGCAGTAATGAGCAGTTCTTC.

This chain uses TRBV28 with TRBJ2-1; 7 nucleotides agree with TRBD1. The CDR3 spans 17 residues. Unmatched junction bases numbered 17, after V lost 6 bases and J lost 6 bases. Germline-derived CDR1 and CDR2 are MDHEN and SYDVKM. The CDR3 sequence is CASSGTELGTGSNEQFF. The CDR3 nucleotides read TGTGCCAGCAGCGGGACAGAACTAGGAACGGGGTCCAATGAGCAGTTCTTC.

V and J are TRBV28 and TRBJ2-7; a possible D gene is TRBD1 (5 bases). Germline V gene lookup returns CDR1 MDHEN and CDR2 SYDVKM. This CDR3 has 15 residues. The germline V and J ends were trimmed by 5 bases and 2 bases, with 16 bases remaining between them. CDR3 residues: CASSTPGSGPYEQYF. The CDR3 nucleotides read TGTGCCAGCAGTACCCCGGGTTCAGGGCCCTACGAGCAGTACTTC.

The chain combines TRBV28 with TRBJ2-5; weak D call: TRBD1 (6 bases). Trimming stripped 1 base from V and 3 bases from J, with 18 bases between. Germline values: CDR1 MDHEN, CDR2 SYDVKM. The CDR3 is 17 residues long. Here the CDR3 DNA reads TGTGCCAGCAGTTTATTTAGAAGGGGTGGGGGCAAAGAGACCCAGTACTTC. Translating gives CASSLFRRGGGKETQYF.

The chain carries TRBV7-3 and TRBJ1-5; D is uncertain. Trimming removed 6 bases from V and 4 bases from J, with 16 bases in between. The CDR3 has 15 residues. Germline lookup yields CDR1 SGHTA and CDR2 FQGTGA. CDR3 protein: CASRRAEGSNQPQHF. CDR3 DNA: TGTGCCAGCAGACGAGCGGAGGGTTCGAATCAGCCCCAGCATTTT.

The chain couples TRBV19 to TRBJ1-4, with a possible D match to TRBD1 (5 bases). The V gene's germline CDR1 is LNHDA and CDR2 SQIVND (reference sequence). Deletions cut 6 bases from V and 0 bases from J, with 11 bases between. CDR3 length equals 15 residues. The CDR3 nucleotides read TGTGCCAGTAGCCTGGACACTTCAACTAATGAAAAACTGTTTTTT. The encoded protein is CASSLDTSTNEKLFF.

J is TRBJ1-2 and V is TRBV30, with D perhaps matching TRBD1 (5 bases). The V gene's germline CDR1 is GTSNPN and CDR2 SVGIG (reference sequence). This CDR3 contains 11 residues. V lost 0 bases to trimming and J lost 8 bases, with 7 bases between them. CDR3 sequence (DNA): TGTGCCTGGAGTGTAGCAGGGGGCTACACCTTC. Protein: CAWSVAGGYTF.

The chain uses TRBV6-6 and TRBJ1-5; maybe TRBD1 (5 bases). CDR3 length: 14 residues. V was shortened by 6 bases and J by 1 base, with 10 bases between the two germline ends. CDR1 MNHNY and CDR2 SVGAGI come from the germline V gene (reference sequence). CDR3 nucleotide sequence: TGTGCCAGCAGCCGGGACGGGAGCAATCAGCCCCAGCATTTT. Its translation is CASSRDGSNQPQHF.

The chain is built from TRBV7-2 and TRBJ1-2; D not resolved. This CDR3 is 13 amino acids long. Trimming cost V 1 base and J 7 bases, with 10 bases left between them. Germline lookup yields CDR1 SGHTA and CDR2 FQGNSA. DNA for the CDR3: TGTGCCAGCAGCTTAGAGGTGGTGGGTGGCTACACCTTC. This sequence encodes CASSLEVVGGYTF. Using reference TRBV7-2 and TRBJ1-2 for the parts outside the CDR3, the full variable domain is GAGVSQSPSNKVTEKGKDVELRCDPISGHTALYWYRQSLGQGLEFLIYFQGNSAPDKSGLPSDRFSAERTGGSVSTLTIQRTQQEDSAVYLCASSLEVVGGYTFGSGTRLTVV.

The V gene is TRBV19, the J gene TRBJ2-1; D gene uncertain. CDR1 and CDR2 from the germline V gene are LNHDA and SQIVND (reference sequence). V dropped 5 bases and J dropped 8 bases, with 13 bases sitting between them. This CDR3 is built from 13 residues. The CDR3 loop is CASSPQIDDEQFF. CDR3 in DNA: TGTGCCAGTAGTCCTCAAATAGACGATGAGCAGTTCTTC.

The genes are TRBV28 and TRBJ1-2, with TRBD1 matching 10 bases. CDR3 size: 17 residues. Germline CDR1 and CDR2: MDHEN and SYDVKM. Trimming cost V 1 base and J 4 bases; bases outside gene matches: 9. The CDR3 reads CASSLSAGQGGFYGYTF. CDR3 nucleotide sequence: TGTGCCAGCAGTTTATCCGCCGGACAGGGGGGCTTCTATGGCTACACCTTC.

The count of this clone is one. The V and J genes are TRBV7-9 and TRBJ2-3; 8 bases map to TRBD1. V dropped 5 bases and J dropped 2; count of bases not matched to a gene: 6. The CDR3 is 15 amino acids. In germline, CDR1 is SEHNR, CDR2 FQNEAQ (reference sequence). CDR3 bases: TGTGCCAGCAGCCGAGGGACAGGAGTCACAGATACGCAGTATTTT. This codes for CASSRGTGVTDTQYF. Full variable domain (outside the CDR3, taken from reference TRBV7-9 and TRBJ2-3): DTGVSQNPRHKITKRGQNVTFRCDPISEHNRLYWYRQTLGQGPEFLTYFQNEAQLEKSRLLSDRFSAERPKGSFSTLEIQRTEQGDSAMYLCASSRGTGVTDTQYFGPGTRLTVL.

The chain's CDR3 is CASSRKTSSTYNEQFF. The DNA of the CDR3 is TGTGCCAGCTCACGAAAGACTAGCAGTACCTACAATGAGCAGTTCTTC. The gene calls are TRBV18 and TRBJ2-1, with 7 bases identical to TRBD2. The germline V gene has CDR1 KGHSH and CDR2 LQKENI. V gave up 4 bases and J gave up 2 bases; unmatched junction bases: 8. This CDR3 is 16 amino acids long.

The chain links TRBV3-1 (or the pseudogene TRBV3-2) to TRBJ2-7; D gene unclear. The CDR3 is made up of 14 amino acids. V shed 2 bases and J shed 0 bases, with 8 bases lying between them. CDR1 LGHDT and CDR2 YNNKEL come from the germline V gene (reference sequence). In DNA form, the CDR3 reads TGTGCCAGCAGCCAACTCTACAGCTCCTACGAGCAGTACTTC. It translates to CASSQLYSSYEQYF.

This rearrangement joins TRBV6-4 to TRBJ2-2; D is perhaps TRBD1 (5 bases). In germline, CDR1 is MRHNA, CDR2 SNTAGT. V was trimmed by 2 bases and J by 1 base, leaving 14 bases between them. There are 17 residues in the CDR3. The CDR3 nucleotides are TGTGCCAGCAGTGACGGCAGGGAAGGGTGGAACACCGGGGAGCTGTTTTTT. It yields the protein CASSDGREGWNTGELFF.

V usage is TRBV7-9 and J usage is TRBJ1-1; no clear D gene. The CDR3 is 12 amino acids. In germline, CDR1 is SEHNR, CDR2 FQNEAQ (reference sequence). V dropped 5 bases and J dropped 0 bases, with 4 bases sitting between them. As DNA, the CDR3 is TGTGCCAGCAGCGCCCTGAACACTGAAGCTTTCTTT. Protein: CASSALNTEAFF.

The V and J genes are TRBV12-2 and TRBJ1-1; TRBD1 is taken as the D call from the table, unchecked against the DNA. TRBV12-2 is an annotated pseudogene. This CDR3 is 15 amino acids long. This CDR3 reads CASRLRDRGNTEAFF. The CDR3 nucleotides are TGTGCAAGTCGCCTCCGGGACAGGGGGAACACTGAAGCTTTCTTT.

This chain uses TRBV30 with TRBJ2-2, with 7 bases aligning to TRBD1. The CDR3 contains 14 residues. Looked up from germline, CDR1 is GTSNPN and CDR2 is SVGIG (reference sequence). Germline trimming cut 0 bases from V and 4 bases from J; bases unmatched to any gene: 2. CDR3: CAWSVGTATGELFF. The CDR3 coding sequence is TGTGCCTGGAGTGTGGGGACAGCCACCGGGGAGCTGTTTTTT.